These T cell receptor beta chains were read from a single sample in a study of blood T cell repertoires in COVID-19. Measured with immunoSEQ multiplex PCR; TCRdb has only the in-frame clones, and not every one. The profile shows 150,000 to 200,000 clones, about 92% of them singletons. The sample taken for sequencing was peripheral blood. These receptors were obtained from a woman between 55 and 75 years old with COVID-19, enrolled during active disease. The CDR3 runs from the conserved cysteine through the conserved F or W. The D gene is left open where the match is weak. Only some rows state a clone size, as once, few, many or a class for expanded clones.

>TRBJ2-1|TRBV6-6|NA|TRBD1
TGTGCCAGCTATGACAGGGTTGTGCAGTTCTTC
CASYDRVVQFF
>TRBJ2-7|TRBV5-1|NA|TRBD1
TGCGCCAGCAGTCCCGGGACAGGGTCCTACGAGCAGTACTTC
CASSPGTGSYEQYF
>TRBJ1-2|TRBV4-3|NA|TRBD1
TGCGCCAGCAGCACACTACAGGGGAAAAACTATGGCTACACCTTC
CASSTLQGKNYGYTF
>TRBJ2-7|TRBV6-5|NA|NA
TGTGCCAGCAGATACAGCGGTTCAAGCTCCTACGAGCAGTACTTC
CASRYSGSSSYEQYF
>TRBJ1-5|TRBV18|NA|NA
TGTGCCAGCTCACCAGCCGGGGGTGGGGGCAATCAGCCCCAGCATTTT
CASSPAGGGGNQPQHF
>TRBJ1-1|TRBV11-3|NA|NA
TGTGCCAGCAGCTACACACACGGGAGGAACACTGAAGCTTTCTTT
CASSYTHGRNTEAFF
>TRBJ1-3|TRBV9|NA|NA
TGTGCCAGCAGCGTAGCCGAGCGGGGCCCTGGAAACACCATATATTTT
CASSVAERGPGNTIYF
>TRBJ1-5|TRBV7-8|NA|NA
TGTGCCAGCACTTTAGAGGGCGGCTACAATCAGCCCCAGCATTTT
CASTLEGGYNQPQHF
>TRBJ2-7|TRBV29-1|NA|NA
TGCAGCGTGTCCCAATCCTACGAGCAGTACTTC
CSVSQSYEQYF
>TRBJ1-5|TRBV4-1|NA|TRBD1
TGCGCCAGCAGCCAAGAGACAGGGGGGGATCAGCCCCAGCATTTT
CASSQETGGDQPQHF
>TRBJ2-7|TRBV4-2|NA|TRBD2
TGTGCCAGCAGCCAAGATCCTAGCGGGGGAGCCGAGCAGTACTTC
CASSQDPSGGAEQYF
>TRBJ1-4|TRBV5-8|NA|NA
TGTGCCAGCAGCTTGGGTCAGGGGTATGAAAAACTGTTTTTT
CASSLGQGYEKLFF
>TRBJ1-4|TRBV29-1|NA|TRBD1
TGCAGCGTTGAATCGGGACAGGGTATCAGGCGGAAACTGTTTTTT
CSVESGQGIRRKLFF
>TRBJ2-2|TRBV7-7|NA|TRBD1
TGTGCTAGCAGCTTAGGACAGGGGAACACCGGGGAGCTGTTTTTT
CASSLGQGNTGELFF
>TRBJ2-1|TRBV18|once|TRBD1
TGTGCCAGCTCATCCCAGGGACAGGGGGCGAATGAGCAGTTCTTC
CASSSQGQGANEQFF
>TRBJ1-2|TRBV3-1/TRBV3-2|NA|NA
TGTGCCAGCAGCCCCGACAGTTATGGCTACACCTTC
CASSPDSYGYTF
>TRBJ2-7|TRBV11-2|NA|NA
TGTGCCAGCAACAAAAGGGGGTACGAGCAGTACTTC
CASNKRGYEQYF
>TRBJ1-5|TRBV7-2|few|TRBD1
TGTGCCAGCGGGTCAATAGGGGGCATTAGTCAGCCCCAGCATTTT
CASGSIGGISQPQHF
>TRBJ2-2|TRBV2|NA|TRBD1
TGTGCCAGCAGTGTTAGTAACAGGGGGCAGGCCGGGGAGCTGTTTTTT
CASSVSNRGQAGELFF
>TRBJ1-1|TRBV13|NA|TRBD1
TGTGCCAGCAGCTTATGGACAGGGGATCTGGCTGAAGCTTTCTTT
CASSLWTGDLAEAFF
>TRBJ2-1|TRBV4-1|once|TRBD2
TGCGCCAGCAGCCAAGGTAGCGGGGGGGCCCTCAGCTACAATGAGCAGTTCTTC
CASSQGSGGALSYNEQFF
>TRBJ1-5|TRBV19|NA|NA
TGTGCCAGTAGTGACTTAACGAGGGCTCAGCCCCAGCATTTT
CASSDLTRAQPQHF
>TRBJ2-6|TRBV11-3|NA|TRBD1
TGTGCCAGCAGCCTAGGACAGGGGACCTACTCTGGGGCCAACGTCCTGACTTTC
CASSLGQGTYSGANVLTF
>TRBJ2-1|TRBV7-2|NA|TRBD1
TGTGCCAGCAGCTTGACCAGGGGGCTCTACAATGAGCAGTTCTTC
CASSLTRGLYNEQFF
>TRBJ2-1|TRBV3-1/TRBV3-2|NA|TRBD2
TGTGCCAGCAGCCCTAACCGGGACTACCGCAATGAGCAGTTCTTC
CASSPNRDYRNEQFF
>TRBJ1-4|TRBV5-1|NA|NA
TGCGCCAGCAGCTTGGGGCCCTCCCAGGGGCCCCTTGCAACTAATGAAAAACTGTTTTTT
CASSLGPSQGPLATNEKLFF
>TRBJ2-1|TRBV4-2|once|NA
TGTGCCAGCAGCCAGGAGCCCTTCCAACTCTCCTACAATGAGCAGTTCTTC
CASSQEPFQLSYNEQFF
>TRBJ2-3|TRBV7-3|once|NA
TGTGCCAGCAGCTTAAGGAGGGGCGCAGTAGATACGCAGTATTTT
CASSLRRGAVDTQYF
>TRBJ2-1|TRBV7-9|few|TRBD2
TGTGCCAGCAGCCTAGGGGAGAGCGGGGCGAATGAGCAGTTCTTC
CASSLGESGANEQFF
>TRBJ1-1|TRBV9|few|TRBD1
TGTGCCAGCAGCGCACGTAGGGGACAGGAGGACACTGAAGCTTTCTTT
CASSARRGQEDTEAFF
>TRBJ1-2|TRBV7-2|NA|NA
TGTGCCAGCAGCTTAGGCGTACAGGGATATGGCTACACCTTC
CASSLGVQGYGYTF
>TRBJ1-1|TRBV19|NA|NA
TGTGCCAGTAGTATTCTTTCAGGGTCTGAAGCTTTCTTT
CASSILSGSEAFF
>TRBJ1-5|TRBV6-5|NA|NA
TGTGCCAGCAGTTCCATTGTACAGGGCCAGCCCCAGCATTTT
CASSSIVQGQPQHF
>TRBJ1-2|TRBV15|NA|NA
TGTGCCACCAGCAGAGATCTCAGGGTGGACTATGGCTACACCTTC
CATSRDLRVDYGYTF
>TRBJ1-1|TRBV12-5|NA|NA
TGTGCTAGTGGTTTGGTAGGGACAACTGAAGCTTTCTTT
CASGLVGTTEAFF
>TRBJ1-2|TRBV5-1|NA|TRBD1
TGCGCCAGCAGCTCGGAGACACAGGGGGCATATGGCTACACCTTC
CASSSETQGAYGYTF
>TRBJ2-2|TRBV10-3|NA|NA
TGTGCCATCTCGACAAACACCGGGGAGCTGTTTTTT
CAISTNTGELFF